Following are 29 T cell receptor beta chains from one sample sequenced in a study of regulatory T cells in long-lasting Graves disease. The sample's time point: persistent/refractory GD, antithyroid drugs over 5 years with positive TRAb. RNA extracted from PBMCs served as the sequencing template. Arm-PCR of CDR3 regions with iRepertoire HTBI primers generated TCR beta libraries. Each CDR3 protein gets one entry after TCRdb re-called the multiplex PCR reads with MiXCR. Of approximately 400,000 distinct CDR3 sequences listed, around 22% were seen once; the top ten hold roughly 30%. The material was peripheral blood mononuclear cells (PBMCs), obtained when the disease was refractory, from a patient treated with antithyroid drugs. These receptors came from a female donor with Graves disease.

V is TRBV6-1 and J is TRBJ1-5; D may be TRBD1 (5 bases). V was shortened by 4 bases and J by 0 bases, with 16 bases between the two germline ends. The CDR3 is 17 amino acids. Germline V gene data show CDR1 as MNHNS and CDR2 as SASEGT. The CDR3 is CASSGGVGDYSNQPQHF. The CDR3 DNA sequence: TGTGCCAGCAGTGGGGGGGTAGGGGATTATAGCAATCAGCCCCAGCATTTT.

This clonotype was picked up a small number of times. The chain combines TRBV3-1 with TRBJ2-5; tentative D call: TRBD1 (6 bases). CDR1 and CDR2 (germline): LGHDT, YNNKEL (reference sequence). The CDR3 covers 15 residues. The V end was cut by 1 base, the J end by 7 bases, with 16 bases between. The CDR3 bases are TGTGCCAGCAGCCAAGTCCGACAGGCCAGTGGGACCCAGTACTTC. Protein sequence: CASSQVRQASGTQYF.

Only a few counts were recorded for this clonotype. The CDR3 sequence: CSARSDRDRGNQPQHF. In nucleotides, the CDR3 is TGCAGTGCTCGCTCAGACCGGGACAGGGGCAATCAGCCCCAGCATTTT. V usage is TRBV20-1 and J usage is TRBJ1-5; 9 bases align to TRBD1. Germline trimming cut 5 bases from V and 2 bases from J; bases unmatched to any gene: 10. CDR3 size: 16 residues. Germline CDR1 DFQATT, CDR2 SNEGSKA (reference sequence).

This clonotype was detected only a few times. The chain recombines TRBV28 with TRBJ1-3; no clear D. Germline-derived CDR1 and CDR2 are MDHEN and SYDVKM. CDR3 size: 15 residues. The V gene lost 3 bases and the J gene lost 0 bases, with 9 bases spanning the gap. The CDR3 bases are TGTGCCAGCAGTTTTACCGTCTACTCTGGAAACACCATATATTTT. Protein: CASSFTVYSGNTIYF.

This clonotype occurred a few times. The rearrangement links TRBV5-1 to TRBJ1-1; a weak D match, TRBD1 (6 bases). The germline V gene encodes CDR1 SGHRS and CDR2 YFSETQ. The CDR3 totals 13 residues. Trimming pared 4 bases from V and 7 bases from J, leaving 14 bases between. The CDR3 region is CASSDPGALEAFF. The CDR3, as DNA: TGCGCCAGCAGCGACCCGGGGGCCCTTGAAGCTTTCTTT.

The chain recombines TRBV2 with TRBJ2-5; TRBD2 aligns across 8 bases. Germline CDR1 SNHLY, CDR2 FYNNEI. The CDR3 length is 14 residues. Trimming at V came to 8 bases and at J to 2 bases, leaving 7 bases not matched to a gene. The CDR3 sequence: CASPGGRGQETQYF. CDR3 nucleotides: TGTGCCAGCCCGGGGGGGCGGGGACAAGAGACCCAGTACTTC.

The chain has TRBV29-1 and TRBJ2-7; 7 bases match TRBD1. The V segment lost 4 bases and the J segment 5 bases; nucleotides outside the gene matches: 5. Looked up from germline, CDR1 is SQVTM and CDR2 is ANQGSEA. This CDR3 has 12 amino acids. CDR3 loop: CSVAGGSNEQYF. The CDR3 bases are TGCAGCGTTGCAGGGGGTTCCAACGAGCAGTACTTC.

The genes are TRBV28 and TRBJ1-2; possibly TRBD1 for D (6 bases). This CDR3 region has 16 residues. Germline V gene lookup returns CDR1 MDHEN and CDR2 SYDVKM. V was cut by 6 bases and J by 2 bases, with 19 bases left in between. The CDR3 reads CASSDQGRQTNYGYTF. CDR3 nucleotides: TGTGCCAGCAGCGACCAGGGGCGCCAAACCAACTATGGCTACACCTTC.

In its sample, this clonotype was seen a few times. The genes are TRBV7-9 and TRBJ1-1, with D maybe TRBD1 (5 bases). In germline, CDR1 is SEHNR, CDR2 FQNEAQ (reference sequence). Trimming cost V 4 bases and J 4 bases, with 13 bases left between them. This CDR3 is built from 14 residues. The CDR3 is CASSSLGDRTEAFF. In nucleotides, the CDR3 is TGTGCCAGCAGCTCTTTGGGGGACCGCACTGAAGCTTTCTTT. Based on the CDR3 plus reference TRBV7-9 and TRBJ1-1, the full variable domain is DTGVSQNPRHKITKRGQNVTFRCDPISEHNRLYWYRQTLGQGPEFLTYFQNEAQLEKSRLLSDRFSAERPKGSFSTLEIQRTEQGDSAMYLCASSSLGDRTEAFFGQGTRLTVV.

This clonotype has ten or more counts. CDR3 region: CASSLLGHAYYGYTF. CDR3 nucleotides: TGTGCCAGCAGTTTATTGGGACACGCCTACTATGGCTACACCTTC. This chain links TRBV12-3 or TRBV12-4 with TRBJ1-2, with a tentative D call TRBD1 (6 bases). The CDR3 has 15 amino acids. V was shortened by 2 bases and J by 3 bases, with 13 bases between the two germline ends.

The chain uses TRBV19 and TRBJ1-5; the D gene is possibly TRBD1 (6 bases). V shed 3 bases and J shed 0 bases, with 18 bases lying between them. CDR3 length: 18 residues. Germline V CDR1 and CDR2: LNHDA, SQIVND (reference sequence). CDR3 protein: CASSIRGGRENSNQPQHF. The CDR3 nucleotides are TGTGCCAGTAGTATTCGTGGGGGGCGGGAAAATAGCAATCAGCCCCAGCATTTT.

The chain recombines TRBV6-5 with TRBJ2-3; D possibly corresponds to TRBD2 (6 bases). Looked up from germline, CDR1 is MNHEY and CDR2 is SVGAGI. The CDR3 is 16 residues long. The V gene lost 6 bases and the J gene lost 0 bases, with 16 bases spanning the gap. The CDR3 loop reads CASSSSSVQSTDTQYF. The CDR3 bases are TGTGCCAGCAGCTCCTCTAGCGTACAAAGCACAGATACGCAGTATTTT.

The count of this clonotype is one. The genes are TRBV3-1 and TRBJ2-3, with TRBD2 matching 12 bases. The CDR3 runs 16 residues. V gave up 3 bases and J gave up 2 bases; unmatched junction bases: 3. CDR1 is LGHDT, CDR2 YNNKEL, per germline (reference sequence). CDR3 in amino acids: CASSQGLAGTTDTQYF. The CDR3 coding sequence is TGTGCCAGCAGCCAGGGACTAGCGGGCACCACAGATACGCAGTATTTT.

The V and J genes are TRBV12-3 or TRBV12-4 and TRBJ2-1; 12 bases agree with TRBD2. This CDR3 region has 16 residues. Unmatched junction bases numbered 5, after V lost 4 bases and J lost 4 bases. The chain's CDR3 is CASSSGGLAGYNEQFF. CDR3 coding DNA: TGTGCCAGCAGTTCCGGAGGACTAGCGGGGTACAATGAGCAGTTCTTC.

This clonotype was picked up a small number of times. A much larger clone lies one base from this, so it may be a read error. The chain is built from TRBV12-3 or TRBV12-4 and TRBJ1-2; D unresolved. The CDR3 has 12 amino acids. V was pared by 6 bases and J by 6 bases, with 11 bases between. CDR3: CASSEDGHGYTF. The CDR3 DNA reads TGTGCCAGCAGCGAAGACGGCCATGGCTACACCTTC.

The J gene is TRBJ2-1, the V gene TRBV11-3, with 14 nucleotides matching TRBD2. Trimming took 5 bases from V and 6 from J; bases not matched to a gene: 3. CDR1 is SGHNT and CDR2 is YENEEA in the germline V gene. The CDR3 consists of 15 residues. The CDR3 DNA reads TGTGCCAGCAGCAGGGGACTAGCGGGAGTCAATGAGCAGTTCTTC. Translation: CASSRGLAGVNEQFF.

This clonotype was detected only a few times. The J gene is TRBJ1-1, the V gene TRBV6-4; D remains ambiguous. The V end was cut by 6 bases, the J end by 6 bases, with 14 bases between. The CDR3 totals 13 residues. CDR1 and CDR2 (germline): MRHNA, SNTAGT. The CDR3 sequence is CASSWQADSEAFF. The CDR3 DNA sequence: TGTGCCAGCAGCTGGCAAGCGGACTCTGAAGCTTTCTTT.

This clonotype was observed many times. The chain has TRBV2 and TRBJ2-7, with 8 bases aligning to TRBD2. V gave up 3 bases and J gave up 7 bases; unmatched junction bases: 8. This CDR3 has 14 residues. Germline CDR1 and CDR2: SNHLY and FYNNEI. CDR3 residues: CASSDKAGVGEQYF. CDR3 bases: TGTGCCAGCAGTGATAAAGCGGGAGTTGGAGAGCAGTACTTC.

The rearrangement uses TRBV20-1 and TRBJ2-5; D unresolved. The V and J ends lost 5 bases and 4 bases respectively, with 17 bases between them. The CDR3 consists of 14 residues. Germline CDR1 and CDR2: DFQATT and SNEGSKA (reference sequence). The DNA for the CDR3 is TGCAGTGCTCGTCAATTTTACTCGGGAGAGACCCAGTACTTC. Translation gives CSARQFYSGETQYF.

This clonotype has a count of ten or more. The chain links TRBV2 to TRBJ2-7; D possibly corresponds to TRBD2 (5 bases). Germline V lookup: CDR1 SNHLY, CDR2 FYNNEI. V shed 7 bases and J shed 1 base, with 14 bases lying between them. The CDR3 is 14 residues long. CDR3 residues: CASTPTRESYEQYF. CDR3 nucleotide sequence: TGTGCCAGCACTCCAACACGGGAATCCTACGAGCAGTACTTC.

This clonotype was seen ten or more times. The V and J genes are TRBV6-5 and TRBJ1-4; D remains ambiguous. CDR3 length: 16 amino acids. The ends were cut back, 4 bases at V and 5 bases at J, with 17 bases in the middle. Germline V gene lookup returns CDR1 MNHEY and CDR2 SVGAGI. CDR3 bases: TGTGCCAGCAGTTTGGTCCAGGCCCCTTCGAATGAAAAACTGTTTTTT. Amino acid sequence: CASSLVQAPSNEKLFF.

The chain links TRBV19 to TRBJ2-1, with D perhaps given as TRBD1 or TRBD2 (5 bases each). CDR3 length equals 17 residues. V was cut by 7 bases and J by 4 bases, with 23 bases left in between. CDR1 and CDR2 (germline): LNHDA, SQIVND (reference sequence). This chain's CDR3 is CASNGGEATRGYNEQFF. CDR3 DNA sequence: TGTGCCAGTAATGGGGGAGAAGCGACCCGGGGTTACAATGAGCAGTTCTTC.

This clonotype was recorded many times. The gene calls are TRBV2 and TRBJ1-5, with TRBD1 as a possible D gene (5 bases). The CDR3 is made up of 13 amino acids. The V gene's germline CDR1 is SNHLY and CDR2 FYNNEI. V was pared by 3 bases and J by 4 bases, with 7 bases between. As DNA, the CDR3 is TGTGCCAGCAGTGACAGGACAAATCAGCCCCAGCATTTT. The encoded protein is CASSDRTNQPQHF.

The gene calls are TRBV6-4 and TRBJ2-1; a possible D gene is TRBD1 (7 bases). V lost 4 bases and J lost 8, with 27 bases in between. The CDR3 contains 18 residues. The germline V gene encodes CDR1 MRHNA and CDR2 SNTAGT. The CDR3 here is CASSAPRGGTAGHHEQFF. CDR3 coding DNA: TGTGCCAGCAGTGCCCCTCGGGGTGGGACAGCGGGCCATCATGAGCAGTTCTTC.

In its sample, this clonotype was seen a few times. The chain joins TRBV28 to TRBJ2-1; TRBD2 matches 8 bases. V lost 5 bases and J lost 7; bases outside the gene matches: 13. Germline CDR1 reads MDHEN; CDR2 reads SYDVKM. This CDR3 is built from 16 residues. As DNA, the CDR3 is TGTGCCAGCAGTCCAGAGAGCGGGAGCGCCAGGAATGAGCAGTTCTTC. Its protein is CASSPESGSARNEQFF.

This clonotype was seen repeatedly, ten times or more. The CDR3 sequence is CASSPRRNHGGYTF. CDR3 DNA: TGTGCCAGCTCACCGCGACGGAACCACGGGGGCTACACCTTC. This chain links TRBV18 with TRBJ1-2, with unresolved D. CDR3 length: 14 residues. The V gene's germline CDR1 is KGHSH and CDR2 LQKENI. V was shortened by 3 bases and J by 8 bases, with 16 bases between the two germline ends.

This clonotype has only a few counts. V is TRBV5-1 and J is TRBJ1-1, with D hard to call. CDR3 length: 13 amino acids. V lost 4 bases and J 5 bases, leaving 12 bases between the germline ends. Per germline, CDR1 SGHRS and CDR2 YFSETQ. This CDR3 is CASSPDVMTEAFF. DNA for the CDR3: TGCGCCAGCAGCCCGGACGTAATGACTGAAGCTTTCTTT.

The chain combines TRBV6-2 or TRBV6-3 with TRBJ2-7; D gene ambiguous. The CDR3 contains 10 residues. CDR1 MNHEY and CDR2 SVGEGT come from the germline V gene. The V end was cut by 5 bases, the J end by 7 bases, with 6 bases between. In DNA, the CDR3 is TGTGCCAGCAGTGAAGTGGAGCAGTACTTC. Its translation is CASSEVEQYF.

This chain connects TRBV5-1 to TRBJ2-1; D ambiguous. The CDR3 spans 11 residues. Trimming pared 4 bases from V and 9 bases from J, leaving 8 bases between. Germline values: CDR1 SGHRS, CDR2 YFSETQ. The CDR3, as DNA: TGCGCCAGCAGCCGCGACGGTGAGCAGTTCTTC. Amino acids: CASSRDGEQFF.